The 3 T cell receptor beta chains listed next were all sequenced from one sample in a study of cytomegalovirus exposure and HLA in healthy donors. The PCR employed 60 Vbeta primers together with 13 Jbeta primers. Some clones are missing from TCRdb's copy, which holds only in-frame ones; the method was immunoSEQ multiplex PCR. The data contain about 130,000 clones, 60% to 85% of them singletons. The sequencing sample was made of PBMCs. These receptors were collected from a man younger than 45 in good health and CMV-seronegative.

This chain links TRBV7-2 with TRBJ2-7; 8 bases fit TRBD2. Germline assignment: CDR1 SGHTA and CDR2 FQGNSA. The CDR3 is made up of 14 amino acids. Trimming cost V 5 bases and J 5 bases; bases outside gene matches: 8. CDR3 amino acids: CASSTGLAPHEQYF. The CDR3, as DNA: TGTGCCAGCAGCACTGGACTAGCCCCCCACGAGCAGTACTTC.

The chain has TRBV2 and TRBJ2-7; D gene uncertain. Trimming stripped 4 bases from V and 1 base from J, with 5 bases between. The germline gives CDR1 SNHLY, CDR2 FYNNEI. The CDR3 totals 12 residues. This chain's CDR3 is CASSVLSYEQYF. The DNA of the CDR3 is TGTGCCAGCAGTGTACTATCCTACGAGCAGTACTTC.

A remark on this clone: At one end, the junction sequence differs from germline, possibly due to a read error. CDR3 region: CATSSQTVDSPPHF. The CDR3 region has the DNA TGTGCCACCAGCAGCCAGACAGTAGATTCACCCCCCCACTTT. The V gene is TRBV15, the J gene TRBJ1-6, with D perhaps TRBD1 (5 bases). Germline CDR1 is LNHNV and CDR2 is YYDKDF (reference sequence). The CDR3 sequence is 14 residues long.